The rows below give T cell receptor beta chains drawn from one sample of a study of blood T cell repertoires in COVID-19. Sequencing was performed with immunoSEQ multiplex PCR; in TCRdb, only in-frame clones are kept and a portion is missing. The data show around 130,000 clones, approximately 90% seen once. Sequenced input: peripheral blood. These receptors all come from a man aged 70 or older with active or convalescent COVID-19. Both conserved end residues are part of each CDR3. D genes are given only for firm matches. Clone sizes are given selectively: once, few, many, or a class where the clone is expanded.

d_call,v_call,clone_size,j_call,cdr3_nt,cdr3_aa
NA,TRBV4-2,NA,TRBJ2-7,TGTGCCAGCAGCCACCTGGCGGATTTTTCCGAGCAGTACTTC,CASSHLADFSEQYF
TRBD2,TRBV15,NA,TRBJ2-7,TGTGCCACCAGCAGGCAATTGCGGGGGGCCCAGGGCGAGCAGTACTTC,CATSRQLRGAQGEQYF
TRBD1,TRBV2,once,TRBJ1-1,TGTGCCAGCAGTGATTTCCTGACAGGGTATCGAGGGACTGAAGCTTTCTTT,CASSDFLTGYRGTEAFF
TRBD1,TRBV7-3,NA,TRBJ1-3,TGTGCCAGCAGCTCACAGGGGTTACCTGGAAACACCATATATTTT,CASSSQGLPGNTIYF
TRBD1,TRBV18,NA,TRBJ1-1,TGTGCCAGCTCACCCGGGACAGGGGTGACTGAAGCTTTCTTT,CASSPGTGVTEAFF
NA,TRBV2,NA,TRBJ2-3,TGTGCCAGCAGTGAAGTATTTTCTAGCACAGATACGCAGTATTTT,CASSEVFSSTDTQYF
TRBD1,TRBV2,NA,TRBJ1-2,TGTGCCAGGGGGACAGGGGGGAACTATGGCTACACCTTC,CARGTGGNYGYTF
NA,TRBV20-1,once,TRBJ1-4,TGCAGTGCGGCAGGGGAAGAAAAACTGTTTTTT,CSAAGEEKLFF
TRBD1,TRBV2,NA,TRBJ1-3,TGTGCCAGCAGTGAAGTTCAGGGGGCTTATGGAAACACCATATATTTT,CASSEVQGAYGNTIYF
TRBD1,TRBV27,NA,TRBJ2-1,TGTGCCAGCAGTCTCCGACAGGGGAGGCTCAATGAGCAGTTCTTC,CASSLRQGRLNEQFF
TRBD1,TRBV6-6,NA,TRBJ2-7,TGTGCCAGCAGTTCCCAGGGGGCTCAAGCCTACGAGCAGTACTTC,CASSSQGAQAYEQYF
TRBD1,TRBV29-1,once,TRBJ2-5,TGCAGCGTTGGGGGACAGGGCGAGACCCAGTACTTC,CSVGGQGETQYF
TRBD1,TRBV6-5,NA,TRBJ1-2,TGTGCCAGCAGCTCCCCCGGGACAGCGGGAGGCGGCTACACCTTC,CASSSPGTAGGGYTF
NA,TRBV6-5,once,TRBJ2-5,TGTGCCAGCAGTACAGTTACAGGGTTGGAGACCCAGTACTTC,CASSTVTGLETQYF
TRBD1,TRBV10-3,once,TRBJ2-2,TGTGCCATCAGTGAGTCGACGCAGGGGGCCACCGGGGAGCTGTTTTTT,CAISESTQGATGELFF
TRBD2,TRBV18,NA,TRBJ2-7,TGTGCCAGCTCACCTGGACTAGCGGGAGGAAGATACGAGCAGTACTTC,CASSPGLAGGRYEQYF
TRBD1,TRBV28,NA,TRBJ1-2,TGTGCCAGCAGTTCCCCCGGGACAGGGGGCGTAGACACCTTC,CASSSPGTGGVDTF
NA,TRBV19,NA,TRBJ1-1,TGTGCCAGTAGTATGGGCGACAGGTTGAACACTGAAGCTTTCTTT,CASSMGDRLNTEAFF
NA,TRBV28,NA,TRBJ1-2,TGTGCCTCCTCCCCGGGGAGCTATGGCTACACCTTC,CASSPGSYGYTF
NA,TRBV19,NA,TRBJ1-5,TGTGCCAGTCATACCGGGACAAACAATCAGCCCCAGCATTTT,CASHTGTNNQPQHF
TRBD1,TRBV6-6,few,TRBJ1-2,TGTGCCAGCAGTGAGGCCCAGGGGGCGCGGTATGGCTACACCTTC,CASSEAQGARYGYTF
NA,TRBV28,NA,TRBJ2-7,TGTGCCAGCAGTTCGATCCCACCCAGGCAGTACTTC,CASSSIPPRQYF
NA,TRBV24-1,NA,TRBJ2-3,TGTGCCACCAGTGATTTGGGGGGCACTAGCACAGATACGCAGTATTTT,CATSDLGGTSTDTQYF
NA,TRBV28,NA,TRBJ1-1,TGTGCCAGCAGTCTAAGACAGCCTGAAGCTTTCTTT,CASSLRQPEAFF
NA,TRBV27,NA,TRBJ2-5,TGTGCCAGCAGTTTTTCAAGGAGACAAGAGACCCAGTACTTC,CASSFSRRQETQYF
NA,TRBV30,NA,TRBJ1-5,TGTGCCTGGAGTCCAGGGCACAATCAGCCCCAGCATTTT,CAWSPGHNQPQHF
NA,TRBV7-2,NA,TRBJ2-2,TGTGCCAGCAGCTTACGGGACACCGGGGAGCTGTTTTTT,CASSLRDTGELFF
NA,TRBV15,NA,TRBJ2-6,TGTGCCACCAGCAGAGATTATCAGCAGGAGGGCGCTGGGGCCAACGTCCTGACTTTC,CATSRDYQQEGAGANVLTF
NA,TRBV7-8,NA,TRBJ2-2,TGTGCCAGCAGCCTCAGGGAAGGGCAGGGGACGAACACCGGGGAGCTGTTTTTT,CASSLREGQGTNTGELFF
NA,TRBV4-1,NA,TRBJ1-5,TGCGCCAGCAGCCAAGGTGGGGGGTTCAATCAGCCCCAGCATTTT,CASSQGGGFNQPQHF
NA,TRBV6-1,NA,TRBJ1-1,TGTGCCAGCAGTGATTGGGGAGGCACTGAAGCTTTCTTT,CASSDWGGTEAFF
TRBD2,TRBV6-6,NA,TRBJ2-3,TGTGCCAGCAGTTACACACTAGCGGGAGAAACAGATACGCAGTATTTT,CASSYTLAGETDTQYF
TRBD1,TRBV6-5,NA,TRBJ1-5,TGTGCCAGCAGTTACGGGGGTGGGACAGGGAGCCAGCCCCAGCATTTT,CASSYGGGTGSQPQHF
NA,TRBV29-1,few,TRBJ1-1,TGCAGCGGCACGGAGGGGTTGAACACTGAAGCTTTCTTT,CSGTEGLNTEAFF
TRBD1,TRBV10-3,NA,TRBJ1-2,TGTGCCATCAGTGAAGGAACAGGGGTCGGCTATGGCTACACCTTC,CAISEGTGVGYGYTF
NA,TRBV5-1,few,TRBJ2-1,TGCGCCAGCAGCCGCGGGGACAGCTTGTACTACAATGAGCAGTTCTTC,CASSRGDSLYYNEQFF
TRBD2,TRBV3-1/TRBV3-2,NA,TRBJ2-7,TGTGCCAGCGGAACTAGCGGGGGAGCCTACGAGCAGTACTTC,CASGTSGGAYEQYF
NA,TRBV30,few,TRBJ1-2,TGTGCCTGGAGTAGGCAGGTCTCCAGTGGCTACACCTTC,CAWSRQVSSGYTF
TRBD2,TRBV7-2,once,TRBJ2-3,TGTGCCAGCAGCTTAATAGGGAGGTGGGGACTAGCGGGAGATACGCAGTATTTT,CASSLIGRWGLAGDTQYF
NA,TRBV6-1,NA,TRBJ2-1,TGTGCCAGCAGTGAATTCTTCGAGCAGTTCTTC,CASSEFFEQFF
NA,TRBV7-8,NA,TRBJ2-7,TGTGCCAGCAGCGCCGAGACTCCATACGAGCAGTACTTC,CASSAETPYEQYF
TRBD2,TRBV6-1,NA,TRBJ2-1,TGTGCCAGCAGTGCCACGGACAGCGGGAGCCACAATGAGCAGTTCTTC,CASSATDSGSHNEQFF
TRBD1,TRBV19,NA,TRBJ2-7,TGTGCCAGTAGTGAACCGGACAGGGGGTACGAGCAGTACTTC,CASSEPDRGYEQYF